The TCR beta chain described here comes from a study of blood T cell repertoires in COVID-19. Background on the study: Italy, Spain and the United States were the sources of the convalescent and acute COVID-19 samples. From T cells, B-cell-depleted T cells, or PBMCs came the material, which was cDNA or gDNA.

Original methodology: Reference gene primer amplification yielded estimated nucleated cell counts. Repertoires were generated with immunoSEQ multiplex PCR, while TCRdb's copy carries only in-frame clones and drops some. The V and J calls and the clone size are those of that table, but D and trimming were determined from the DNA. The sample has about 130,000 clones; roughly three quarters are singletons. The V end was cut by 2 bases, the J end by 6 bases, with 16 bases between. The CDR3 length is 15 residues. The germline gives CDR1 LNHDA, CDR2 SQIVND (reference sequence). The material sequenced was peripheral blood. The TCR originated in a woman between 65 and 79 years old with acute or convalescent COVID-19. The V gene is TRBV19, the J gene TRBJ1-2; D is perhaps TRBD1 (6 bases). The CDR3 sequence: CASSITQGPPDGYTF. CDR3 nucleotides: TGTGCCAGTAGTATAACGCAGGGGCCCCCGGATGGCTACACCTTC.